The T cell receptor beta chain under discussion was sequenced for a study of T cells in Graves' hyperthyroidism and ophthalmopathy. The CDR3 regions of TCR beta were amplified from RNA transcripts. HTBI primers were the set used in a first-round RT-PCR of the TCR CDR3. In TCRdb, the multiplex PCR reads were re-called with MiXCR into one record per CDR3 protein. The sample has about 380,000 distinct CDR3 sequences; around 15% are singletons. Sample: blood. The sequence came from a woman in her 30s with Graves' ophthalmopathy.

The CDR3 region has the DNA TGTGCCAGCAGCCGGGGATCAAATAGCAATCAGCCCCAGCATTTT. Translated: CASSRGSNSNQPQHF. This sequence joins TRBV7-2 and TRBJ1-5; D unclear. Germline V gene sequence: CDR1 SGHTA, CDR2 FQGNSA. The V end lost 5 bases, the J end lost 0 bases, and 11 bases lay between the germline ends. The CDR3 has 15 amino acids. The full variable domain, with the rest looked up from reference TRBV7-2 and TRBJ1-5, is GAGVSQSPSNKVTEKGKDVELRCDPISGHTALYWYRQSLGQGLEFLIYFQGNSAPDKSGLPSDRFSAERTGGSVSTLTIQRTQQEDSAVYLCASSRGSNSNQPQHFGDGTRLSIL.